A selection of T cell receptor beta chains follows, all from one sample in a study of identical twins. TCRdb re-called the 5' RACE reads with MiXCR, one entry per CDR3 protein. The table records 1,800,000 or so distinct CDR3 sequences, roughly 35% of them present only once. Sequencing was carried out using cord blood. The source is a newborn girl in good health. Both conserved end residues are part of each CDR3. A D gene is named only where the DNA matches it firmly. Where a row states a size, it is once, few, many or the class of an expanded clone; other rows omit it.

>TRBJ2-5|.|TRBV4-2|.
TGTGCCAGCAGCCAACCACCGGAAAATGAGCAGTACTTC
CASSQPPENEQYF
>TRBJ2-7|.|TRBV5-1|TRBD1
TGCGCCAGCAGCTTGGGGACGAGACAGGGCGTCCCCTACGAGCAGTACTTC
CASSLGTRQGVPYEQYF
>TRBJ1-1|.|TRBV5-1|.
TGCGCCAGCAGCTTGGCCTCACTTGGGGGGGCTGGGGTCACTGAAGCTTTCTTT
CASSLASLGGAGVTEAFF
>TRBJ2-5|few|TRBV28|.
TGTGCCAGCAGTTTCTGGGGGGCAGCGACCCAGTACTTC
CASSFWGAATQYF
>TRBJ2-1|.|TRBV25-1|TRBD2
TGTGCCAGCAGTGTAAGCGGGGGGGCTTGGAATGAGCAGTTCTTC
CASSVSGGAWNEQFF
>TRBJ2-7|few|TRBV20-1|.
TGCAGTGCTCCCAGCCAGGGAATCCACGAGCAGTACTTC
CSAPSQGIHEQYF
>TRBJ1-2|.|TRBV6-5|.
TGTGCCAGCAGTTGGTCCTTGGGTGATGGCTACACCTTC
CASSWSLGDGYTF
>TRBJ1-1|few|TRBV10-3|.
TGTGCCATCAGCGGGGTAACTGAAGCTTTCTTT
CAISGVTEAFF
>TRBJ1-1|few|TRBV5-1|TRBD1
TGCGCCAGCAGCCGCACACTGGGACAGAATAAGGACACTGAAGCTTTCTTT
CASSRTLGQNKDTEAFF
>TRBJ1-6|.|TRBV2|.
TGTGCCAGCAGCTCCCGGGACCGATATTCACCCCTCCACTTT
CASSSRDRYSPLHF
>TRBJ1-5|.|TRBV20-1|TRBD1
TGCAGTGCTAGAGACCAGGGGGAGGGCAATCAGCCCCAGCATTTT
CSARDQGEGNQPQHF
>TRBJ1-1|.|TRBV27|.
TGTGCCAGCAGTCACCAAAAGACAGCCAAGAACACTGAAGCTTTCTTT
CASSHQKTAKNTEAFF
>TRBJ2-1|few|TRBV24-1|TRBD1
TGTGCCACCAGTGATTCCAGGACAGGGGCTTCTAGGCAGTTCTTC
CATSDSRTGASRQFF
>TRBJ1-4|few|TRBV28|TRBD1
TGTGCCAGCAGTTTGCCCCCGGGACAGGGTCATGAAAAACTGTTTTTT
CASSLPPGQGHEKLFF
>TRBJ1-6|.|TRBV28|TRBD1
TGTGCCAGCAGTCCATACTCGGGACAGACGGGTTCACCCCTCCACTTT
CASSPYSGQTGSPLHF
>TRBJ1-2|.|TRBV20-1|.
TGCAGTGCTAGCCTGGGGGGTGCCTATGGCTACACCTTC
CSASLGGAYGYTF
>TRBJ2-5|.|TRBV28|TRBD2
TGTGCCAGCAGGCGCTACCGGACTAGCGGGAGGGCTAATGAGCAGTACTTC
CASRRYRTSGRANEQYF
>TRBJ2-3|few|TRBV3-1|TRBD2
TGTGCCAGCAGCCAAGAAGTAAGCAGCGGGAGTGGGGATACGCAGTATTTT
CASSQEVSSGSGDTQYF
>TRBJ2-5|.|TRBV11-2|TRBD2
TGTGCCAGCAGCTACCAGGGACTAGCGGGGGGGCCCCAAGAGACCCAGTACTTC
CASSYQGLAGGPQETQYF
>TRBJ2-1|few|TRBV5-4|.
TGTGCCAGCAGCTTAAGTTTACTAGGCATCCACAATGAGCAGTTCTTC
CASSLSLLGIHNEQFF
>TRBJ2-7|.|TRBV5-1|TRBD2
TGCGCCAGCAGCGAAGGACTAGCGGGAGTCCCCTACGAGCAGTACTTC
CASSEGLAGVPYEQYF
>TRBJ2-3|.|TRBV20-1|.
TGCAGTGCTAGAGTCCCAGGCACGACAGATACGCAGTATTTT
CSARVPGTTDTQYF
>TRBJ1-4|.|TRBV15|.
TGTGCCACCAGCAGAGGGACACTAGGTTACGAAAAACTGTTTTTT
CATSRGTLGYEKLFF
>TRBJ2-7|.|TRBV28|TRBD1
TGTGCCAGCAGCCCCGGGACAGGGATTTACAATGAGCAGTACTTC
CASSPGTGIYNEQYF
>TRBJ1-2|few|TRBV20-1|TRBD1
TGCAGTGCGAATACAGGGGCCTATGGCTACACCTTC
CSANTGAYGYTF
>TRBJ1-2|.|TRBV5-1|.
TGCGCCAGCAGCCCGGCGGGCAGGGGTAATGATGGCTACACCTTC
CASSPAGRGNDGYTF
>TRBJ2-7|.|TRBV6-2/TRBV6-3|.
TGTGCCAGCAGTTACCGGGGGTTAAGCTCCTACGAGCAGTACTTC
CASSYRGLSSYEQYF
>TRBJ2-2|.|TRBV7-8|TRBD2
TGTGCCAGCAGATGGGGGGGGACCGGGGAGCTGTTTTTT
CASRWGGTGELFF
>TRBJ2-7|.|TRBV5-1|TRBD1
TGCGCCAGCAGCCTGAATCCACCGACAGGGGTTATCACCTACGAGCAGTACTTC
CASSLNPPTGVITYEQYF
>TRBJ2-7|many|TRBV3-1|TRBD1
TGTGCCAGCAGCCCCCGACAGGGGACGTACGAGCAGTACTTC
CASSPRQGTYEQYF
>TRBJ2-7|.|TRBV6-1|.
TGTGCCAGCAGTGTTCTGGACGGTAGCTCCTACGAGCAGTACTTC
CASSVLDGSSYEQYF
>TRBJ2-5|.|TRBV24-1|.
TGTGCCGCCAGTGATTCGAGAGGAGAGACCCAGTACTTC
CAASDSRGETQYF
>TRBJ1-1|.|TRBV21-1|.
TGTGCCAGCAGCGTCAGGGGGGCCACTGAAGCTTTCTTT
CASSVRGATEAFF
>TRBJ1-4|.|TRBV7-6|TRBD1
TGTGCCAGCAGCTTAGGGTCCGGACAGGGGTATGAAAAACTGTTTTTT
CASSLGSGQGYEKLFF
>TRBJ2-3|few|TRBV5-5|TRBD2
TGTGCAGCGGGGGGATGGACCACAGATACGCAGTATTTT
CAAGGWTTDTQYF
>TRBJ1-1|.|TRBV6-2/TRBV6-3|.
TGTGCCAGCAGTTATACCCTCATGAACACTGAAGCTTTCTTT
CASSYTLMNTEAFF
>TRBJ1-5|few|TRBV5-1|.
TGCGCCAGCAGCTCGGAGGTGGATCAGCCCCAGCATTTT
CASSSEVDQPQHF
>TRBJ2-3|few|TRBV27|TRBD2
TGTGCCAGCGGATCCACTAGCGGGAGGAGCACAGATACGCAGTATTTT
CASGSTSGRSTDTQYF
>TRBJ2-7|.|TRBV7-2|.
TGTGCCAGCAGCTCAAAGGGGAACAGGGTAGGGTACAATGAGCAGTACTTC
CASSSKGNRVGYNEQYF
>TRBJ2-5|.|TRBV28|.
TGTGCCAGCAGTTTACAAGACCAAGGAGAGACCCAGTACTTC
CASSLQDQGETQYF
>TRBJ2-7|.|TRBV29-1|TRBD2
TGCAGCGTTGAAGATCGGGGGGGGACTCCTACCTACGAGCAGTACTTC
CSVEDRGGTPTYEQYF
>TRBJ2-1|.|TRBV9|TRBD2
TGTGCCAGCAGCGTATCGAGCGGGAGCAATGAGCAGTTCTTC
CASSVSSGSNEQFF
>TRBJ2-7|.|TRBV7-9|TRBD2
TGTGCCAGCAGCCCACGTAGCGGGAGGAGCTCCTACGAGCAGTACTTC
CASSPRSGRSSYEQYF
>TRBJ1-2|few|TRBV20-1|.
TGCAGTGCTAGTAAGGGGCAGGATGGCTACACCTTC
CSASKGQDGYTF
>TRBJ2-1|once|TRBV5-1|.
TGCGCCAGCGGCGAAGCCCTAAATGGGTACAATGAGCAGTTCTTC
CASGEALNGYNEQFF
>TRBJ2-3|few|TRBV7-2|TRBD2
TGTGCCAGCAGCACTGGACTAGCGGGGAACACAGATACGCAGTATTTT
CASSTGLAGNTDTQYF
>TRBJ2-5|few|TRBV7-2|TRBD2
TGTGCCAGCAGCCCTGGGGGGGACCAGTACTTC
CASSPGGDQYF
>TRBJ2-1|.|TRBV24-1|.
TGTGCCACCAGTGATTTAAGGAACGGCCGGAGCAATGAGCAGTTCTTC
CATSDLRNGRSNEQFF
>TRBJ2-7|many|TRBV25-1|.
TGTGCCAGCAGTGAATGGGGCGAGCAGTACTTC
CASSEWGEQYF
>TRBJ2-1|.|TRBV7-9|.
TGTGCCAGCAGCTGGGACAAAACCTACAATGAGCAGTTCTTC
CASSWDKTYNEQFF